One T cell receptor beta chain is described in this entry. Per the original methods: How many nucleated cells were present was estimated from reference gene primer amplification. Profiling relied on immunoSEQ multiplex PCR, and the TCRdb table lists in-frame clones only, not all of them. The DNA was the basis for D and trimming; V, J and clone size are from that table. The repertoire holds 75,000 to 100,000 clones, with more than 65% as singletons. The record originates from a study of blood T cell repertoires in COVID-19. Study as a whole: COVID-19 samples, acute and convalescent, were from the United States, Italy and Spain. PBMCs, B-cell-depleted T cells, or T cells provided the cDNA or gDNA that made up the material.

This CDR3 has 14 residues. The germline gives CDR1 MNHEY, CDR2 SVGAGI. V was cut by 2 bases and J by 1 base, with 8 bases left in between. Sample: peripheral blood. This TCR derives from a woman of 80 years or more with acute or convalescent COVID-19. This chain joins TRBV6-5 and TRBJ1-1, with D possibly being TRBD1 (6 bases). CDR3 protein: CASSYGTRNTEAFF. CDR3 bases: TGTGCCAGCAGTTACGGGACAAGGAACACTGAAGCTTTCTTT.